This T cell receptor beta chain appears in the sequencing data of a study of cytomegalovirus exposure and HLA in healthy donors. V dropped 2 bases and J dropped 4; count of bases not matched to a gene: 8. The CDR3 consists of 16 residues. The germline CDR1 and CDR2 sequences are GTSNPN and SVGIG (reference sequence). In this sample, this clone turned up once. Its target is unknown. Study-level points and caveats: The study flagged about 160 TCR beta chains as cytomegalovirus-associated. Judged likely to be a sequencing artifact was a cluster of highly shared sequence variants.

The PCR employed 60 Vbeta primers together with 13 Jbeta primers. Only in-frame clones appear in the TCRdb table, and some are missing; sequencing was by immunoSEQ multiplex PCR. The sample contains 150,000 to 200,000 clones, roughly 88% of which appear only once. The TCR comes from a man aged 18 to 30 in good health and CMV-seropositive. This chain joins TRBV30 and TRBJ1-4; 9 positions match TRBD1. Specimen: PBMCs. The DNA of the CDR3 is TGTGCCTGGAGTATTGGGACAGGGCTCAGTAATGAAAAACTGTTTTTT. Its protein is CAWSIGTGLSNEKLFF.